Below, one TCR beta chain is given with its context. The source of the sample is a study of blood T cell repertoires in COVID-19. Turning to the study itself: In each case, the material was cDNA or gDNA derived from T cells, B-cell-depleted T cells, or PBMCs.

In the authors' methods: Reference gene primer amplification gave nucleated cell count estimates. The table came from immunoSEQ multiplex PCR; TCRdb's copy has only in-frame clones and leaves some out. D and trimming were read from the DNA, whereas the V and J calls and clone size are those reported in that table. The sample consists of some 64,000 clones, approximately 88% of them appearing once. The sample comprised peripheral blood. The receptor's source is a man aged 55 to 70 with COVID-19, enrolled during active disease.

As DNA, the CDR3 is TGTGCCAGCAGTGTGGGGCTAGCGGGAGACACAGATACGCAGTATTTT. Amino acids: CASSVGLAGDTDTQYF. The genes are TRBV2 and TRBJ2-3; TRBD2 matches at 10 bases. Germline V gives CDR1 SNHLY, CDR2 FYNNEI. V trimming: 4 bases; J trimming: 2 bases; junction bases outside the gene matches: 6. The CDR3 loop spans 16 amino acids.